Shown below are 21 T cell receptor beta chains from a single sample sequenced in a study of regulatory T cells in long-lasting Graves disease. TCR beta libraries were built with iRepertoire HTBI primers and Arm-PCR of CDR3 regions. TCRdb reprocessed the multiplex PCR reads with MiXCR, giving one entry per CDR3 protein. This sample yields approximately 460,000 distinct CDR3 sequences, of which around 17% are seen a single time; about 10% belongs to the top ten. Time point specified: newly diagnosed GD, antithyroid drugs for less than 3 months. The TCR library was made from RNA that had been extracted from PBMCs in TRIzol. The same data also went into a second study, on T cells in Graves' hyperthyroidism and ophthalmopathy.

The sample was peripheral blood mononuclear cells (PBMCs), taken at new diagnosis, from a patient treated with antithyroid drugs. These receptors came from a woman in her thirties with Graves disease.

The chain joins TRBV28 to TRBJ2-3, with 10 bases fitting TRBD2. Germline V gives CDR1 MDHEN, CDR2 SYDVKM. The CDR3 sequence is 15 residues long. V lost 5 bases, J lost 1 base, and 3 bases stayed unmatched. The CDR3 is CASSKREGGTDTQYF. The CDR3 nucleotides read TGTGCCAGCAGTAAGCGGGAGGGAGGCACAGATACGCAGTATTTT.

This clonotype has a count of ten or more. The chain uses TRBV24-1 and TRBJ2-7; D perhaps matches TRBD2 (6 bases). CDR1 KGHDR and CDR2 SFDVKD come from the germline V gene. V was shortened by 5 bases and J by 6 bases, with 13 bases between the two germline ends. CDR3 length: 13 residues. The CDR3 DNA reads TGTGCCACCAGTGCCCTTGCCGGGGGCGAGCAGTACTTC. Translating it yields CATSALAGGEQYF.

Many counts were recorded for this clonotype. The chain couples TRBV29-1 to TRBJ2-6; a weak D match, TRBD1 (6 bases). Per the germline V gene, CDR1 is SQVTM and CDR2 is ANQGSEA. Trimming cost V 8 bases and J 4 bases, with 12 bases left between them. The CDR3 consists of 13 residues. CDR3 nucleotide sequence: TGCAGCTTCAGGGGTACCGGGGCCAACGTCCTGACTTTC. It specifies CSFRGTGANVLTF.

This chain connects TRBV7-8 to TRBJ2-1; a weak D match, TRBD2 (5 bases). The V gene lost 3 bases and the J gene lost 4 bases, with 10 bases spanning the gap. The germline gives CDR1 SGHVS, CDR2 FQNEAQ. This CDR3 region has 14 residues. The CDR3 coding sequence is TGTGCCAGCAGCTTCCGGGGTCAGTACAATGAGCAGTTCTTC. As protein: CASSFRGQYNEQFF.

The gene calls are TRBV7-9 and TRBJ1-4; D uncertain. Trimming removed 3 bases at V and 4 bases at J, with 12 bases between. The CDR3 is 15 residues long. Germline values: CDR1 SEHNR, CDR2 FQNEAQ (reference sequence). CDR3: CASSFIGRGNEKLFF. Here the CDR3 DNA reads TGTGCCAGCAGCTTCATCGGCCGTGGTAATGAAAAACTGTTTTTT.

This clonotype was counted between two and nine times. At one of its ends the junction is not consistent with the germline gene, which may arise from a read error. This chain uses TRBV4-3 with TRBJ2-5; D assignment may be TRBD1 or TRBD2 (5 bases each). Germline V gene sequence: CDR1 LGHNA, CDR2 YSLEER. This CDR3 spans 12 amino acids. CDR3 sequence: CASSQDGAARNF. The CDR3 DNA is TGCGCCAGCAGCCAAGACGGGGCGGCCCGCAACTTC.

There are a few counts of this clonotype. This chain connects TRBV7-3 to TRBJ1-1, with D unresolved. This CDR3 contains 11 residues. CDR1 and CDR2 (germline): SGHTA, FQGTGA. Trimming pared 3 bases from V and 8 bases from J, leaving 7 bases between. The CDR3 nucleotides are TGTGCCAGCAGCTTTGGTCAGGAAGCTTTCTTT. Translated: CASSFGQEAFF.

This clonotype was detected only a few times. The chain combines TRBV18 with TRBJ2-1; TRBD2 matches at 8 bases. The CDR3 runs to 19 residues. Trimming took 2 bases from V and 3 from J; bases not matched to a gene: 15. CDR1 and CDR2 from the germline V gene are KGHSH and LQKENI. The CDR3 here is CASSPSLTSGRTNYNEQFF. The CDR3 DNA follows: TGTGCCAGCTCACCATCCCTCACCAGCGGGAGAACAAACTACAATGAGCAGTTCTTC.

A few counts support this clonotype. This CDR3 fails to terminate in the conserved phenylalanine or tryptophan, so it likely reflects a read error. The chain is built from TRBV9 and TRBJ1-1; no clear D gene. Trimming pared 2 bases from V and 4 bases from J, leaving 12 bases between. The CDR3 runs to 14 residues. From germline, CDR1 is SGDLS and CDR2 YYNGEE. CDR3 sequence (DNA): TGTGCCAGCAGCGTTTCTATGACCGGCACTGAAGCTTTCCTT. Its protein is CASSVSMTGTEAFL.

This clonotype has a count of ten or more. The V call is TRBV30, the J call TRBJ2-3, with D possibly being TRBD2 (6 bases). The CDR3 totals 15 residues. Germline V gene sequence: CDR1 GTSNPN, CDR2 SVGIG (reference sequence). The ends were cut back, 2 bases at V and 1 base at J, with 13 bases in the middle. The CDR3: CAWSKGSGGTDTQYF. In nucleotides, the CDR3 is TGTGCCTGGAGTAAGGGTAGCGGAGGCACAGATACGCAGTATTTT.

In this sample, this clonotype turned up many times. The chain joins TRBV5-1 to TRBJ2-1; weak D call: TRBD2 (5 bases). The CDR3 runs 15 residues. Trimming removed 2 bases from V and 4 bases from J, with 13 bases in between. Germline V gene sequence: CDR1 SGHRS, CDR2 YFSETQ. The CDR3 is CASSFRGSRYNEQFF. The DNA of the CDR3 is TGCGCCAGCAGCTTTCGCGGGTCAAGATACAATGAGCAGTTCTTC.

Ten or more counts support this clonotype. V gene TRBV27 combines with J gene TRBJ2-1; TRBD2 matches 8 bases. Unmatched junction bases numbered 14, after V lost 7 bases and J lost 0 bases. There are 18 residues in the CDR3. Germline V gene sequence: CDR1 MNHEY, CDR2 SMNVEV (reference sequence). DNA of the CDR3: TGTGCCAGCACCGGGGGGTCAATAGCGGGGAGCTCCTACAATGAGCAGTTCTTC. Amino acid sequence: CASTGGSIAGSSYNEQFF.

With respect to this clonotype: A read error may be the cause here, since a much bigger clone is one base away. This chain connects TRBV5-1 to TRBJ2-1; TRBD2 aligns across 11 bases. There are 19 residues in the CDR3. V was pared by 4 bases and J by 0 bases, with 12 bases of the junction left unmatched. CDR1 is SGHRS, CDR2 YFSETQ, per germline. The CDR3 coding sequence is TGCGCCAGCAGCCCGGCGGGGACTAGCGGAGCGAGCTCCTACAATGAGCAGTTCTTC. Translation gives CASSPAGTSGASSYNEQFF.

This clonotype was observed many times. The CDR3 here is CAWSPRGTGELFF. As DNA, the CDR3 is TGTGCCTGGAGCCCCAGAGGGACCGGGGAGCTGTTTTTT. The chain combines TRBV30 with TRBJ2-2, with TRBD2 as a possible D gene (5 bases). This CDR3 comprises 13 residues. Trimming removed 3 bases from V and 5 bases from J, with 10 bases in between. Germline loops: CDR1 GTSNPN, CDR2 SVGIG (reference sequence).

This clonotype was detected ten times or more. A read error may produce the germline difference seen at one junction end. The V and J genes are TRBV5-1 and TRBJ2-5; D is ambiguous. CDR3 length: 12 amino acids. Looked up from germline, CDR1 is SGHRS and CDR2 is YFSETQ. The CDR3: CASSLEGETQYF. As DNA, the CDR3 is TGTGCCAGCAGCTTAGAAGGAGAGACCCAGTACTTC.

This sequence joins TRBV20-1 and TRBJ1-1; TRBD1 aligns across 8 bases. Germline loops: CDR1 DFQATT, CDR2 SNEGSKA (reference sequence). This CDR3 spans 15 amino acids. With 0 bases clipped from V and 4 bases from J, the junction kept 7 bases outside the gene matches. The CDR3: CSAREVDREVTEAFF. The CDR3 nucleotides are TGCAGTGCTAGAGAAGTGGACAGGGAAGTCACTGAAGCTTTCTTT.

This clonotype was observed a few times. The chain uses TRBV7-9 and TRBJ1-2; D unresolved. V shed 2 bases and J shed 5 bases, with 6 bases lying between them. This CDR3 has 12 residues. Germline V gene sequence: CDR1 SEHNR, CDR2 FQNEAQ (reference sequence). The CDR3: CASSLTEYGYTF. The CDR3 DNA sequence: TGTGCCAGCAGCTTAACAGAGTATGGCTACACCTTC. The variable domain in full, completed from reference TRBV7-9 and TRBJ1-2, reads DTGVSQNPRHKITKRGQNVTFRCDPISEHNRLYWYRQTLGQGPEFLTYFQNEAQLEKSRLLSDRFSAERPKGSFSTLEIQRTEQGDSAMYLCASSLTEYGYTFGSGTRLTVV.

V usage is TRBV19 and J usage is TRBJ1-6, with 9 bases identical to TRBD1. Germline trimming cut 9 bases from V and 7 bases from J; bases unmatched to any gene: 16. This CDR3 spans 17 amino acids. In germline, CDR1 is LNHDA, CDR2 SQIVND (reference sequence). CDR3 sequence reads: CASGGQGVPAPNSPLHF. The CDR3 DNA reads TGTGCCAGCGGGGGACAGGGAGTCCCCGCACCCAATTCACCCCTCCACTTT.

There are many counts of this clonotype. The chain couples TRBV28 to TRBJ1-1; no clear D. Per germline, CDR1 MDHEN and CDR2 SYDVKM. Trimming took off 7 bases at V and 0 bases at J, with 12 bases between the two ends. The CDR3 is 14 residues long. The CDR3 DNA follows: TGTGCCAGCACCTTCCAGCGGTTGAACACTGAAGCTTTCTTT. Translated, it gives CASTFQRLNTEAFF.

In regard to this clonotype: A read error may be the cause here, since a much bigger clone is one base away. V gene TRBV20-1 combines with J gene TRBJ1-1; TRBD1 might be the D (5 bases). Trimming took 3 bases from V and 1 from J, leaving 15 bases between them. The CDR3 runs to 15 residues. CDR1 and CDR2 (germline): DFQATT, SNEGSKA (reference sequence). The CDR3 protein is CSARALGPRNTEAFF. For the CDR3, the DNA is TGCAGTGCTAGGGCCCTGGGACCGAGGAACACTGAAGCTTTCTTT.

There are a few counts of this clonotype. The rearrangement joins TRBV12-3 or TRBV12-4 to TRBJ1-3; D call uncertain. CDR3 length: 12 residues. The V and J ends lost 4 bases and 2 bases respectively, with 3 bases between them. The CDR3 bases are TGTGCCAGCAGTTATCCTGGAAACACCATATATTTT. Protein sequence: CASSYPGNTIYF.